This TCR beta chain was retrieved from a study of T cell responses to AZD1222 COVID-19 vaccine. Study in general: Pooling was applied to second doses at about 4 or about 12 weeks.

To note about this clone: Its antigen is undetermined.

TCRdb keeps only in-frame clones here, not all; method: immunoSEQ multiplex PCR. The table includes 150,000 or so clones, 70% to 90% detected once. Whole-study results and caveats: Nearly half of spike-specific TCRs reportedly target unmutated variant regions. Recipients of two AZD1222 doses showed rising Spike-specific TCR breadth and depth. Spike as a whole was targeted by vaccine-associated CD4 TCRs, dominant at 160-218 and 743-854.

This CDR3 is built from 16 residues. V dropped 3 bases and J dropped 0; count of bases not matched to a gene: 4. Germline CDR1 LNHDA, CDR2 SQIVND (reference sequence). This material consisted of peripheral blood, taken on day 0 of AZD1222 vaccination. This clonotype was sampled from an adult in good health. This chain links TRBV19 with TRBJ1-1, with 10 bases fitting TRBD1. The CDR3 DNA reads as TGTGCCAGTAGTATCGGGGACAGGGGAGTGAACACTGAAGCTTTCTTT. Its translation: CASSIGDRGVNTEAFF.